The rows below give T cell receptor beta chains drawn from one sample of a study of T cell responses to AZD1222 COVID-19 vaccine. The assay was immunoSEQ multiplex PCR, and TCRdb's table has in-frame clones only and misses some. The table shows around 150,000 clones, with 85% occurring only once. Material: peripheral blood, obtained 28 days after the second dose of the MenACWY control vaccine. These receptors all stem from an adult who received the MenACWY meningococcal vaccine as a control. Both conserved end residues are part of each CDR3. D genes are given only for firm matches. A clone size is listed for some rows: how often the clone was seen (once, few, many), or a class if it is expanded.

J gene	clone size	D gene	V gene	CDR3 DNA	CDR3 protein
TRBJ2-2	few	-	TRBV11-2	TGTGCCAGCAGACCCGTCCGGGGGAACGGCACCGGGGAGCTGTTTTTT	CASRPVRGNGTGELFF
TRBJ2-3	-	TRBD2	TRBV5-4	TGTGCCAGCAGCTTGGGAGCGGGGGGAAATACGCAGTATTTT	CASSLGAGGNTQYF
TRBJ1-4	-	-	TRBV7-2	TGTGCCAGCAGCTTAGTTGCAGTCGATGAAAAACTGTTTTTT	CASSLVAVDEKLFF
TRBJ2-5	once	-	TRBV20-1	TGCAGTGCTCAGGCCCAAGAGACCCAGTACTTC	CSAQAQETQYF
TRBJ2-3	-	-	TRBV9	TGTGCCAGCAGCGTAGACACAGATACGCAGTATTTT	CASSVDTDTQYF
TRBJ2-4	-	-	TRBV9	TGTGCCAGCAGCCCCAGGGGCCTAGCCAAAAACATTCAGTACTTC	CASSPRGLAKNIQYF
TRBJ2-2	-	TRBD1	TRBV19	TGTGCCAGTAGTATACAGGGGGTAGAAACCGGGGAGCTGTTTTTT	CASSIQGVETGELFF
TRBJ2-7	-	-	TRBV5-1	TGCGCCAGCAGCTTGGCTCGGATTTCCTACGAGCAGTACTTC	CASSLARISYEQYF
TRBJ1-5	once	-	TRBV7-8	TGTGCCAGCAGCCAAAGTGGGACATTAGGTGGTAATCAGCCCCAGCATTTT	CASSQSGTLGGNQPQHF
TRBJ2-2	-	-	TRBV21-1	TGTGCCAGCAGCAAAGACAGGGGCAGGAACACCGGGGAGCTGTTTTTT	CASSKDRGRNTGELFF
TRBJ1-1	once	-	TRBV29-1	TGCAGCGTCGTTGTAGCGCAACCGAACACTGAAGCTTTCTTT	CSVVVAQPNTEAFF
TRBJ2-5	once	-	TRBV7-2	TGTGCCAGCAGCTTGAGGACGGGAGTAGAAGAGACCCAGTACTTC	CASSLRTGVEETQYF
TRBJ1-1	-	-	TRBV5-1	TGCGCCAGCACCCCATGGGGAGGGAACACTGAAGCTTTCTTT	CASTPWGGNTEAFF
TRBJ2-5	-	-	TRBV7-9	TGTGCCAGCAGCTTAGGGGCGGAGACCCAGTACTTC	CASSLGAETQYF
TRBJ1-6	-	TRBD1	TRBV2	TGTGCCAGCAGTGAAGGGACAGGGGGTTTGGCCCTCCACTTT	CASSEGTGGLALHF
TRBJ1-6	-	-	TRBV27	TGTGCCAGCAGTTTATGGGGGGTTAATTCACCCCTCCACTTT	CASSLWGVNSPLHF
TRBJ1-1	-	TRBD1	TRBV4-3	TGCGCCAGCAGCCAAGATCGATTCTGGGACAGGACATCCACTGAAGCTTTCTTT	CASSQDRFWDRTSTEAFF
TRBJ1-4	-	-	TRBV2	TGTGCCAGCAGTGAAGAAGTAGCTAATGAAAAACTGTTTTTT	CASSEEVANEKLFF
TRBJ1-2	-	-	TRBV9	TGTGCCAGCAGCGTAGGAGGGCCAGGCGGGGTCACCTTC	CASSVGGPGGVTF
TRBJ1-2	-	-	TRBV20-1	TGCAGTGCTAGTCCGGACCTAAACTATGGCTACACCTTC	CSASPDLNYGYTF
TRBJ2-1	-	-	TRBV19	TGTGCCAGTAGTATAGTGGCCGTGGGGAATGAGCAGTTCTTC	CASSIVAVGNEQFF
TRBJ1-4	-	-	TRBV3-1/TRBV3-2	TGTGCCAGCAGCCATACATGGATCGGGTCCGATGAAAAACTGTTTTTT	CASSHTWIGSDEKLFF
TRBJ1-2	-	TRBD1	TRBV2	TGTGCCAGCAGTGGGGGGCCGGGACAGGGGTCCAACTATGGCTACACCTTC	CASSGGPGQGSNYGYTF
TRBJ1-5	-	-	TRBV4-3	TGCGCCAGCAGCCAAGTAACAGGACCCAATCAGCCCCAGCATTTT	CASSQVTGPNQPQHF
TRBJ2-5	-	-	TRBV7-3	TGTGCCAGCAGCTTAGGTCCCCTGCGGACCCAGTACTTC	CASSLGPLRTQYF
TRBJ1-1	-	-	TRBV5-1	TGCGCCAGCAGCTTGGGGCAGCCCATGAACACTGAAGCTTTCTTT	CASSLGQPMNTEAFF
TRBJ2-1	-	-	TRBV11-2	TGTGCCAGCAGCTTAGAGAGCTCCTACAATGAGCAGTTCTTC	CASSLESSYNEQFF
TRBJ1-1	-	-	TRBV5-1	TGCGCCAGCAGCTTGGAGGCAGGGTATGCAGCTTTCTTT	CASSLEAGYAAFF
TRBJ1-5	-	TRBD1	TRBV7-9	TGTGCCAGCAGCCCACAGGGGGGGTCGGGCAATCAGCCCCAGCATTTT	CASSPQGGSGNQPQHF
TRBJ2-7	once	-	TRBV3-1/TRBV3-2	TGTGCCAGCAGCCAGGACCTTTTAGGGGAGGACGAGCAGTACTTC	CASSQDLLGEDEQYF
TRBJ1-4	-	TRBD1	TRBV7-8	TGTGCCAGCAGCTCACAAATGGGACAGGGCGTTTTGGGTGAAAAACTGTTTTTT	CASSSQMGQGVLGEKLFF
TRBJ2-5	-	-	TRBV21-1	TGTGCCAGCAGCAAATGGGTTCTTGGGGGAGAGACCCAGTACTTC	CASSKWVLGGETQYF
TRBJ2-6	once	-	TRBV6-2/TRBV6-3	TGTGCCAGCAGTGTAGACTCTGGGGCCAACGTCCTGACTTTC	CASSVDSGANVLTF
TRBJ1-1	-	-	TRBV2	TGTGCCAGCAGGAGCAGGGTTCAGATGAACACTGAAGCTTTCTTT	CASRSRVQMNTEAFF
TRBJ2-2	-	TRBD1	TRBV4-1	TGCGCCAGCAGCCAAGATCGACAGGGGGCAAACACCGGGGAGCTGTTTTTT	CASSQDRQGANTGELFF
TRBJ1-1	-	-	TRBV5-1	TGCGCCAGCAGCTTGGGAGCGGCTACTGAAGCTTTCTTT	CASSLGAATEAFF
TRBJ2-7	once	-	TRBV15	TGTGCCACCAGCAGAGATCAATCAAGCTCCTACGAGCAGTACTTC	CATSRDQSSSYEQYF
TRBJ1-1	-	-	TRBV27	TGTGCCAGCAGTCTCCACAAGAACACTGAAGCTTTCTTT	CASSLHKNTEAFF
TRBJ2-3	once	-	TRBV21-1	TGTGCCAGCAGCAAACACAATAGCACAGATACGCAGTATTTT	CASSKHNSTDTQYF
TRBJ2-7	-	-	TRBV5-4	TGTGCCAGCAGCCCGGACCCGGGCCCCTACGAGCAGTACTTC	CASSPDPGPYEQYF